The text below deals with one TCR beta chain. The authors amplified TCR beta CDR3 regions, and they did so from RNA transcripts for repertoire sequencing. An initial RT-PCR round employing HTBI primers preceded a second-round multiplex PCR. TCRdb reanalysed the multiplex PCR reads using MiXCR and keeps one entry per CDR3 protein. The data contain 900,000 to 1,200,000 distinct CDR3 sequences, about two fifths of them singletons. Germline V gene lookup returns CDR1 ENHRY and CDR2 SYGVKD. CDR3 length: 14 residues. The V and J ends lost 11 bases and 4 bases respectively, with 21 bases between them. These data are taken from a study of Graves' ophthalmopathy and Graves' hyperthyroidism.

This chain connects TRBV10-3 to TRBJ2-7; D might be TRBD1 or TRBD2, each matching 5 bases. The sequence was collected from an adult man with Graves' hyperthyroidism. The specimen was peripheral blood or thyroid tissue (not recorded which). The CDR3 bases are TGTGCCTTATCCTCCTCTGGGACCCGATACGAGCAGTACTTC. It is translated as CALSSSGTRYEQYF.